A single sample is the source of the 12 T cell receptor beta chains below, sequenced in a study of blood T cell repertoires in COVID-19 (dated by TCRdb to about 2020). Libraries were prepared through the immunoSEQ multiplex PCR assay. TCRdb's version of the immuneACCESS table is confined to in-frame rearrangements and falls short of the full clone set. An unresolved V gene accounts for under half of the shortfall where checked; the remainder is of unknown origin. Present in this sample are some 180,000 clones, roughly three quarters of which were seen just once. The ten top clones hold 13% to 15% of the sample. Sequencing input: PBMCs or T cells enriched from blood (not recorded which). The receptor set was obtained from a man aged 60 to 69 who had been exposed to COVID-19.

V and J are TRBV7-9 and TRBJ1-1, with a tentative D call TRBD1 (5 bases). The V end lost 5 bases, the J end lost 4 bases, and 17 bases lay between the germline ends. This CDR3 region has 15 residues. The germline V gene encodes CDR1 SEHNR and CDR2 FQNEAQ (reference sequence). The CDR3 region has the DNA TGTGCCAGCAGCCCTCCCCAGGGTGCCGGCACTGAAGCTTTCTTT. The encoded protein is CASSPPQGAGTEAFF.

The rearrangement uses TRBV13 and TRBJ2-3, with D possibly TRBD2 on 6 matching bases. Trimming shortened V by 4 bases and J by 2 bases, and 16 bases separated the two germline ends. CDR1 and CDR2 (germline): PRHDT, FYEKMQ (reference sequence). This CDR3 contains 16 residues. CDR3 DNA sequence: TGTGCCAGCAGCTCCCGGGACTCCGCAGACACAGATACGCAGTATTTT. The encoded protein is CASSSRDSADTDTQYF.

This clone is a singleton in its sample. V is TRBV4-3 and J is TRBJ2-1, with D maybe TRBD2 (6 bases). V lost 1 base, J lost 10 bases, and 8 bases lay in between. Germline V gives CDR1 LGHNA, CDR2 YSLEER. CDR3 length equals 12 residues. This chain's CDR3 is CASSQGGGEQFF. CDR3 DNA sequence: TGCGCCAGCAGCCAAGGGGGAGGCGAGCAGTTCTTC.

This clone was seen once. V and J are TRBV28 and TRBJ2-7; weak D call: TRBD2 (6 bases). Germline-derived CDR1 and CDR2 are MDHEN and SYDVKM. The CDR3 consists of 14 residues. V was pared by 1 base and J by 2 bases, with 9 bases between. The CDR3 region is CASSLSGETYEQYF. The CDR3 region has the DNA TGTGCCAGCAGTTTATCGGGGGAAACCTACGAGCAGTACTTC.

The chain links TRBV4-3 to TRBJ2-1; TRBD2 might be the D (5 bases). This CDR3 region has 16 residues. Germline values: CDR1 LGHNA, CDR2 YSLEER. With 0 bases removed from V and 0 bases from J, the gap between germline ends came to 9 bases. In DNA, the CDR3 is TGCGCCAGCAGCCAAGATTCTAGCCTCTCCTACAATGAGCAGTTCTTC. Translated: CASSQDSSLSYNEQFF.

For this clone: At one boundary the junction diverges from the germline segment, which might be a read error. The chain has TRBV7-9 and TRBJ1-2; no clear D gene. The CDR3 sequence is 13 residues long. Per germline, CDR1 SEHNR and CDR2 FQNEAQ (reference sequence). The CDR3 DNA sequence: TGTGTCAGCAGCTTAGAGTCGGTACGTGGCTACACCTTC. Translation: CVSSLESVRGYTF.

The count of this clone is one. In DNA, the CDR3 is TGTGCCAGCAGAGGCCTACTAGCGGGAGGACCATACGAGCAGTACTTC. Translation: CASRGLLAGGPYEQYF. V usage is TRBV27 and J usage is TRBJ2-7; 12 bases agree with TRBD2. The CDR3 consists of 16 residues. V gave up 6 bases and J gave up 4 bases; unmatched junction bases: 10. Germline V gene lookup returns CDR1 MNHEY and CDR2 SMNVEV (reference sequence).

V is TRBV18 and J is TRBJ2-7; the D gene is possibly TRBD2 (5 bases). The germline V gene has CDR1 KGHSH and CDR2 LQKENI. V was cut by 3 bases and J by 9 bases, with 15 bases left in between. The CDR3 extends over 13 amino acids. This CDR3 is CASSPGLERAQYF. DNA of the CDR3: TGTGCCAGCTCACCCGGACTGGAGAGAGCGCAGTACTTC.

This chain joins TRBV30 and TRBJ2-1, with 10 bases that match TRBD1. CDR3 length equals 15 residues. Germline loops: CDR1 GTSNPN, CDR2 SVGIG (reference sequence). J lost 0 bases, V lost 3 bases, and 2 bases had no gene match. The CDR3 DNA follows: TGTGCCTGGAGAGACAGGGGGCTCTCCTACAATGAGCAGTTCTTC. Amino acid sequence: CAWRDRGLSYNEQFF.

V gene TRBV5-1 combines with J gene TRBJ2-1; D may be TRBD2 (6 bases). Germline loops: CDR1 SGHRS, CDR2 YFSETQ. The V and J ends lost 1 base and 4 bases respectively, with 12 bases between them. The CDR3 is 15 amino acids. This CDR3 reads CASSLRREGYNEQFF. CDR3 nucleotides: TGCGCCAGCAGCTTGCGGCGGGAAGGTTACAATGAGCAGTTCTTC.

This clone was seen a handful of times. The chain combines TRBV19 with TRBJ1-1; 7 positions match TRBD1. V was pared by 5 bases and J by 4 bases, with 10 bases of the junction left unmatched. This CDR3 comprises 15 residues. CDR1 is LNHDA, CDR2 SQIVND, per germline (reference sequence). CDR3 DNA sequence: TGTGCCAGTAGTCCCAGGACAGGAACGAGCACTGAAGCTTTCTTT. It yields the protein CASSPRTGTSTEAFF.

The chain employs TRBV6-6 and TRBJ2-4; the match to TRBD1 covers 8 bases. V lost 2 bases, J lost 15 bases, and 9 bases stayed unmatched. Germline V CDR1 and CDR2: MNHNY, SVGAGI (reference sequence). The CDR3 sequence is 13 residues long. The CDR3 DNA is TGTGCCAGCAGTTACCTGACAGGGGTGCGTTTGTACTTC. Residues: CASSYLTGVRLYF.